This TCR beta chain was recovered during a study of blood T cell repertoires in COVID-19. This table comes from immunoSEQ multiplex PCR, and its TCRdb copy is limited to in-frame clones, with some not included. The sample includes 140,000 or so clones, approximately 80% of them seen just once. Germline V CDR1 and CDR2: SEHNR, FQNEAQ (reference sequence). J gave up 5 bases and V 3 bases, and 10 bases lay outside the gene matches. The CDR3 is made up of 17 amino acids. The TCR was taken from a man aged 65-85 years who had recovered from COVID-19. Specimen: peripheral blood. V usage is TRBV7-9 and J usage is TRBJ2-1; TRBD2 agrees at 10 bases. The CDR3 sequence is CASSFLGSGRFHNEQFF. The CDR3 DNA reads TGTGCCAGCAGCTTCCTCGGTAGCGGGAGGTTCCACAATGAGCAGTTCTTC.